The 16 T cell receptor beta chains in this list originate from one sample, sequenced in a study of control samples from healthy donors and cancer patients. TCRdb's table, derived via immunoSEQ multiplex PCR, lists solely in-frame clones and lacks some. The table has around 140,000 clones, roughly nine tenths seen once. The sample comprised blood. The receptors stem from a man aged 18-30 years in good health.

V usage is TRBV6-1 and J usage is TRBJ2-1; a possible D gene is TRBD1 (5 bases). The CDR3 length is 14 residues. CDR1 is MNHNS and CDR2 is SASEGT in the germline V gene. V was cut by 2 bases and J by 8 bases, with 13 bases left in between. CDR3 in amino acids: CASSESGRADEQFF. CDR3 nucleotide sequence: TGTGCCAGCAGTGAATCCGGCAGGGCGGATGAGCAGTTCTTC.

The CDR3 DNA reads TGTGCCAGCAGCTTAGTTCCATTGGGTAACACCATATATTTT. Protein sequence: CASSLVPLGNTIYF. V and J are TRBV11-2 and TRBJ1-3; D unresolved. Germline CDR1 reads SGHAT; CDR2 reads FQNNGV. The CDR3 length is 14 residues. Trimming pared 1 base from V and 7 bases from J, leaving 11 bases between.

The gene calls are TRBV19 and TRBJ2-1, with 9 bases identical to TRBD2. Germline V gene data show CDR1 as LNHDA and CDR2 as SQIVND (reference sequence). J gave up 2 bases and V 5 bases, and 4 bases lay outside the gene matches. This CDR3 is built from 15 residues. The CDR3 sequence: CASSVSSGAYNEQFF. DNA for the CDR3: TGTGCCAGTAGTGTCTCTAGCGGGGCCTACAATGAGCAGTTCTTC.

The chain carries TRBV4-1 and TRBJ1-2; maybe TRBD1 (5 bases). The germline V gene has CDR1 MGHRA and CDR2 YSYEKL. The CDR3 is 16 residues long. V lost 5 bases to trimming and J lost 6 bases, with 22 bases between them. The chain's CDR3 is CASSEPKRGNIHGYTF. CDR3 nucleotide sequence: TGCGCCAGCAGCGAACCTAAGAGGGGAAATATTCATGGCTACACCTTC.

The rearrangement joins TRBV4-1 to TRBJ1-2, with TRBD1 matching over 7 bases. V lost 5 bases, J lost 4 bases, and 4 bases stayed unmatched. CDR1 is MGHRA and CDR2 is YSYEKL in the germline V gene. This CDR3 spans 13 amino acids. CDR3 bases: TGCGCCAGCAGCGAGACAGGGATCTATGGCTACACCTTC. Translation gives CASSETGIYGYTF.

The rearrangement uses TRBV2 and TRBJ1-6; 9 nucleotides align to TRBD1. There are 14 residues in the CDR3. Germline CDR1 reads SNHLY; CDR2 reads FYNNEI. V lost 9 bases to trimming and J lost 7 bases; unmatched junction nucleotides: 7. CDR3 region: CARTVDRGNSPLHF. DNA for the CDR3: TGTGCCAGGACCGTGGACAGGGGAAATTCACCCCTCCACTTT.

The chain combines TRBV11-2 with TRBJ2-5; 7 bases agree with TRBD1. This CDR3 comprises 16 residues. V was pared by 4 bases and J by 3 bases, with 11 bases of the junction left unmatched. Germline CDR1 SGHAT, CDR2 FQNNGV. CDR3 in amino acids: CASSSERRGLKETQYF. CDR3 sequence (DNA): TGTGCCAGCAGCTCCGAAAGAAGGGGGCTTAAAGAGACCCAGTACTTC.

The rearrangement joins TRBV14 to TRBJ1-1; D is undetermined. V lost 2 bases, J lost 1 base, and 11 bases lay in between. CDR1 is SGHDN, CDR2 FVKESK, per germline. This CDR3 comprises 15 residues. DNA of the CDR3: TGTGCCAGCAGCCAAATCACGCAGAGGAACACTGAAGCTTTCTTT. It specifies CASSQITQRNTEAFF. The full variable domain, in which reference TRBV14 and TRBJ1-1 provide the parts outside the CDR3, is EAGVTQFPSHSVIEKGQTVTLRCDPISGHDNLYWYRRVMGKEIKFLLHFVKESKQDESGMPNNRFLAERTGGTYSTLKVQPAELEDSGVYFCASSQITQRNTEAFFGQGTRLTVV.

DNA for the CDR3: TGCGCCAGCAGCTTGGTGGCCCCAACACGGCCTGGAAACACCATATATTTT. Protein: CASSLVAPTRPGNTIYF. This rearrangement joins TRBV5-1 to TRBJ1-3; no clear D. Germline assignment: CDR1 SGHRS and CDR2 YFSETQ. This CDR3 contains 17 residues. Trimming took off 0 bases at V and 2 bases at J, with 15 bases between the two ends.

In DNA form, the CDR3 reads TGCGCCAGCAGGGGGGGCTCTGGGACTAGCCGATTTCATGAGCAGTTCTTC. Translated: CASRGGSGTSRFHEQFF. J is TRBJ2-1 and V is TRBV5-1, with TRBD2 identical over 9 bases. CDR1 is SGHRS, CDR2 YFSETQ, per germline. Germline trimming cut 5 bases from V and 8 bases from J; bases unmatched to any gene: 17. The CDR3 extends over 17 amino acids.

This clone has more than one count but fewer than ten. The chain couples TRBV6-2 or TRBV6-3 to TRBJ2-3; 9 bases are a match to TRBD1. V shed 5 bases and J 3 bases; nucleotides not matched to a gene: 15. This CDR3 contains 18 residues. The germline V gene has CDR1 MNHEY and CDR2 SVGEGT. The chain's CDR3 is CASSKRNPGQGGTDTQYF. CDR3 nucleotides: TGTGCCAGCAGTAAAAGAAACCCGGGACAGGGAGGGACAGATACGCAGTATTTT.

The chain links TRBV27 to TRBJ2-7; possibly TRBD1 for D (5 bases). Germline V gives CDR1 MNHEY, CDR2 SMNVEV (reference sequence). The CDR3 runs to 14 residues. Between the trimmed V and J ends, which lost 5 bases and 2 bases, there was a span of 13 bases. CDR3 sequence reads: CASSPETEPYEQYF. CDR3 sequence (DNA): TGTGCCAGCAGTCCAGAGACAGAACCCTACGAGCAGTACTTC.

The rearrangement links TRBV5-1 to TRBJ2-3; D might be TRBD1 or TRBD2, each matching 6 bases. The V gene lost 6 bases and the J gene lost 5 bases, with 19 bases spanning the gap. Germline CDR1 reads SGHRS; CDR2 reads YFSETQ. There are 15 residues in the CDR3. The CDR3 sequence is CASNEGGRTVDTQYF. DNA for the CDR3: TGCGCCAGCAACGAGGGGGGACGAACGGTAGATACGCAGTATTTT.

The chain joins TRBV18 to TRBJ2-7; a weak D match, TRBD2 (6 bases). V lost 4 bases, J lost 5 bases, and 18 bases lay in between. The germline CDR1 and CDR2 sequences are KGHSH and LQKENI. The CDR3 totals 15 residues. In DNA form, the CDR3 reads TGTGCCAGCTCACAACAATTGGGAGGAGGAGACGAGCAGTACTTC. Protein product: CASSQQLGGGDEQYF.

The chain is built from TRBV9 and TRBJ2-7, with 10 bases matching TRBD2. This CDR3 is built from 15 residues. Germline lookup yields CDR1 SGDLS and CDR2 YYNGEE. J was trimmed by 6 bases and V by 4 bases; bases with no gene match: 10. Here the CDR3 DNA reads TGTGCCAGCAGCACCGCCGGGACTAGCGAGACCGAGCAGTACTTC. This translates into CASSTAGTSETEQYF.

The chain has TRBV27 and TRBJ1-2; a weak D match, TRBD1 (6 bases). The CDR3 has 14 amino acids. CDR1 and CDR2 from the germline V gene are MNHEY and SMNVEV (reference sequence). V was trimmed by 8 bases and J by 2 bases, leaving 15 bases between them. In nucleotides, the CDR3 is TGTGCCAGCGCCTACAGGGAGAGAAACTATGGCTACACCTTC. Protein: CASAYRERNYGYTF.